This T cell receptor (beta chain) appears in the sequencing data of a study of Ad26.COV2.S vaccination and SARS-CoV-2 variants (dated by TCRdb to 2020 to 2023). About the investigation overall: Donors in the vaccine arm were drawn from COV1001, a phase I-IIa trial of Ad26.COV2.S in healthy adults that was multicentre, randomized, double-blind and placebo-controlled. TCRbeta repertoire sequencing was used to assess the specificity and breadth of SARS-CoV-2-reactive T cell receptors after Ad26.COV2.S vaccination. Participants in the trial were split at random into five groups of five each, receiving low-dose or high-dose Ad26.COV2.S once or twice, or else placebo on both occasions. Ad26.COV2.S was given intramuscularly at 5x10^10 or 1x10^11 viral particles, as a single shot or as two shots 56 days apart. Investigators remained blinded to trial group allocation during experiments and outcome assessment. A total of 32 samples were included in the TCR-sequenced set, comprising around 19 Ad26.COV2.S vaccine recipients, 5 placebo recipients and 8 SARS-CoV-2 convalescent individuals. Paper-wide results and their limitations: Ad26.COV2.S recipients had higher spike-specific TCR breadth than placebo recipients (P = 0.0014). The study lacked the statistical power to compare responses across vaccine doses or regimens. Substantial breadth of spike-specific CD8+ and CD4+ T cell responses was reported after vaccination. Vaccine and placebo recipients had comparable non-spike TCR breadth, which fits with the vaccine containing only spike. The authors noted that total T cell responses may have been underestimated by the TCR breadth and depth analyses.

CDR3 length: 11 amino acids, cysteine to phenylalanine. This entry keeps only the CDR3 DNA: 33 bases, framed from base 1. Trimming costs V 9 bases and J 10 bases, and their ends lie 15 bases apart. The sample holds one count of this clone. Its recognized antigen is unknown. No clone much larger than this one lies a single base away; base qualities are absent. The treatment or condition label corresponds to: about 20 received Ad26.COV2.S at low or high dose, single or two shots; 5 received placebo; per-sample allocation not given. Repertoires of vaccine and placebo recipients were sequenced from samples collected on day 63 after the first injection. Cohort 1b enrolled around 24 adults aged 18-55 years at a single site in Boston, USA, between 29 July and 7 August 2020. Ad26.COV2.S consisted of a replication-incompetent adenovirus type 26 vector by which a prefusion-stabilized SARS-CoV-2 spike protein from the original Wuhan strain was expressed.

The immunoSEQ Assay was used to sequence TCRbeta CDR3 regions. After extraction, genomic DNA underwent amplification by bias-controlled multiplex PCR, followed by high-throughput sequencing. On the study's bioinformatics: To quantify the absolute abundance of every unique TCRbeta CDR3 region, sequences were collapsed and filtered. T cell fraction was estimated by normalizing TCRbeta template counts to usable DNA, with usable DNA measured through amplification of reference genes found in all nucleated cells. Repertoire TCRs were annotated as SARS-CoV-2-specific when V gene, CDR3 amino acid sequence and J gene were exactly matched to a known reactive TCR set. The reference SARS-CoV-2 TCR set was derived from MIRA and filtered for enrichment in COVID-19-positive ImmuneCODE repertoires, a step that removed public or cross-reactive TCRs. Using the MIRA antigens, annotated TCRs were further analysed by specific ORF or by position within an ORF. Breadth was defined as annotated unique rearrangements over total unique productive rearrangements; depth was the summed frequency of those rearrangements. TCR breadth was compared between groups using two-sided Wilcoxon rank-sum tests. Imported from immuneACCESS, the table was reduced by TCRdb to in-frame sequences with V and J called. These copies leave out some clones; in studies compared against another copy, an unresolved V gene accounts for under half, and the cause of the remainder is not known. V and J calls and clone size are copied from that table; D and trimming were computed from the DNA. Counted in this sample were roughly 270,000 clones; around 87% of them appeared once. About 3.1% of the sample is in the top ten clones.

The source was peripheral blood, collected in a trial of Ad26.COV2.S vaccine versus placebo. The rearranged chain carries TRBV12-3 or TRBV12-4 and TRBJ1-1; the D gene is possibly TRBD1, with 5 bases matching. The source is a person aged 18-60 years who received the Ad26.COV2.S COVID-19 vaccine or a placebo. The nucleotide sequence reads TGTGCCAGTCTGGGGGGGGTGGGAGCTTTCTTT. The translation is CASLGGVGAFF.